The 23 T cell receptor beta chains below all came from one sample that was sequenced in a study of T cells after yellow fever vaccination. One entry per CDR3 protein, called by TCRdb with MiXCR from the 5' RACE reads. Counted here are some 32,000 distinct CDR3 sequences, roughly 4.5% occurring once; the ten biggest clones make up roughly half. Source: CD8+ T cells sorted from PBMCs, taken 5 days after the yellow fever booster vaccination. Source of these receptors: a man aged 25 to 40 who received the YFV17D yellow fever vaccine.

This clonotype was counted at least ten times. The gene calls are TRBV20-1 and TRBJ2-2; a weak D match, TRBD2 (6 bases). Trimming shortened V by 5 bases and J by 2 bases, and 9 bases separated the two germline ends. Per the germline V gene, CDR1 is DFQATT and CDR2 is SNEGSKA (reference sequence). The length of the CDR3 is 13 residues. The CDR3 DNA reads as TGCAGTGCTGAGACTAGTAACACCGGGGAGCTGTTTTTT. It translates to CSAETSNTGELFF.

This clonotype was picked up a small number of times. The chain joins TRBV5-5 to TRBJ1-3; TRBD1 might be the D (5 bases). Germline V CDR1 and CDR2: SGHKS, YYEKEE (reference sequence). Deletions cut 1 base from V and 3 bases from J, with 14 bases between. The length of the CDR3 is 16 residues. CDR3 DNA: TGTGCCAGCAGCTTGCTTAGCCAGGGCTTTGGAAACACCATATATTTT. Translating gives CASSLLSQGFGNTIYF.

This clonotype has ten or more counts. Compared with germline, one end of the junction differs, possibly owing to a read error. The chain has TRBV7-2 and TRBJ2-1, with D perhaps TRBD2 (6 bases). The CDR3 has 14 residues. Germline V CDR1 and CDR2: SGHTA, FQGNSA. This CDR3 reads CASSLWDSHNEQFF. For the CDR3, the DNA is TGTGCCAGCAGCCTATGGGACTCCCACAATGAGCAGTTCTTC.

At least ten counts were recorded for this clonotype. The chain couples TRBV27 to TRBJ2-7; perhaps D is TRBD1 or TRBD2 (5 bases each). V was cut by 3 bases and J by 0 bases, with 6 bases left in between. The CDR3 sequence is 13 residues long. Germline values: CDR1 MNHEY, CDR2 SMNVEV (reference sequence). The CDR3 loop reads CASSFGGSYEQYF. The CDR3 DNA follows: TGTGCCAGCAGTTTTGGGGGCTCCTACGAGCAGTACTTC.

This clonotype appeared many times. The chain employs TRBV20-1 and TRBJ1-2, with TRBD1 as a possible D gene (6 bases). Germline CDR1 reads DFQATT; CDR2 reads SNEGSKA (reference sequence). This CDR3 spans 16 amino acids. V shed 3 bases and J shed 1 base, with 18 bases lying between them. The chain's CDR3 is CSARDGRDTYNYGYTF. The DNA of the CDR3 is TGCAGTGCTAGGGACGGACGGGACACCTATAACTATGGCTACACCTTC.

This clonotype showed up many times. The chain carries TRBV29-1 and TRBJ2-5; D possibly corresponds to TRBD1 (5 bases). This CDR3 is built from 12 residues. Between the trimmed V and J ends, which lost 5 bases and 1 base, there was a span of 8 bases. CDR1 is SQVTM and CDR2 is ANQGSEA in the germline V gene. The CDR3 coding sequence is TGCAGCGTTCCGACAGCCCAAGAGACCCAGTACTTC. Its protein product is CSVPTAQETQYF.

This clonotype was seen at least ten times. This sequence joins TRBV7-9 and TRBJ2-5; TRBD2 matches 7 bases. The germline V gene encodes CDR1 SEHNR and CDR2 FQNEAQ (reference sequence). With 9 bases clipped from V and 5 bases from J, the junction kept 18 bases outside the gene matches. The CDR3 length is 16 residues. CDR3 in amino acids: CARDPLLAGAGETQYF. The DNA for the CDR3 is TGTGCCAGAGACCCCCTCCTTGCGGGAGCGGGGGAGACCCAGTACTTC.

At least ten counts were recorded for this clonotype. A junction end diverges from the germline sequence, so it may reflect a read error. CDR3 nucleotides: TGTGCTAGCAGCTTAGGTACCGGGTCCGAGCAGTTCTTC. As protein: CASSLGTGSEQFF. This chain joins TRBV7-7 and TRBJ2-1; D unresolved. This CDR3 is built from 13 residues. Germline loops: CDR1 SSHAT, CDR2 FNYEAQ (reference sequence).

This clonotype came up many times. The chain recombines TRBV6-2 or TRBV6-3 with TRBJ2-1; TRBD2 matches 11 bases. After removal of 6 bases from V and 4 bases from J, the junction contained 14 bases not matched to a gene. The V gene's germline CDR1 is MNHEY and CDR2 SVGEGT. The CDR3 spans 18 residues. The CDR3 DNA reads TGTGCCAGCAGACTGCTAGCGGGAGGAAGACATGAGTACAATGAGCAGTTCTTC. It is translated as CASRLLAGGRHEYNEQFF.

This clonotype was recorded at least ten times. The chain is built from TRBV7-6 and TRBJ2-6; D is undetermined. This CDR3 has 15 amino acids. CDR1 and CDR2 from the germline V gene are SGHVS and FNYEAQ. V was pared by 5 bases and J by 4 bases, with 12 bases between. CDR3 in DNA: TGTGCCAGCAGCCAGTTAACCTCGGGGGCCAACGTCCTGACTTTC. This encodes CASSQLTSGANVLTF.

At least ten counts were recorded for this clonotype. The DNA of the CDR3 is TGTGCCAGCAGTTTTCGCGGGGTCTCCTACGAGCAGTACTTC. The encoded protein is CASSFRGVSYEQYF. The chain uses TRBV28 and TRBJ2-7, with TRBD2 as a possible D gene (6 bases). The CDR3 runs to 14 residues. Germline lookup yields CDR1 MDHEN and CDR2 SYDVKM. V was clipped by 3 bases and J by 0 bases, with 9 bases between them.

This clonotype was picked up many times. The CDR3 sequence is CASSPPSSGRYEQYF. CDR3 bases: TGTGCCAGCTCACCACCGTCTAGCGGGCGCTACGAGCAGTACTTC. This chain links TRBV18 with TRBJ2-7, with 8 bases aligning to TRBD2. The CDR3 totals 15 residues. J gave up 3 bases and V 0 bases, and 4 bases lay outside the gene matches. The germline V gene encodes CDR1 KGHSH and CDR2 LQKENI.

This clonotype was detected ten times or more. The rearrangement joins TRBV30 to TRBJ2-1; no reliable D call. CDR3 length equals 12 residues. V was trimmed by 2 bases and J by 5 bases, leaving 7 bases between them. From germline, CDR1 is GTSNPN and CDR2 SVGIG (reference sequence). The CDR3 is CAWSPSNNEQFF. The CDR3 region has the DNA TGTGCCTGGAGTCCCAGCAACAATGAGCAGTTCTTC.

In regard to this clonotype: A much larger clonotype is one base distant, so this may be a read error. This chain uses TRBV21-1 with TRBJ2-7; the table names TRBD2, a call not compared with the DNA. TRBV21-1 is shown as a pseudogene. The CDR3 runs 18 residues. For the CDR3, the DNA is TGTGCCAGCAGCAAAGGGCCGCTGGGGACGAGAGGCCTCTCCGAGCAGTACTTC. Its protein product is CASSKGPLGTRGLSEQYF.

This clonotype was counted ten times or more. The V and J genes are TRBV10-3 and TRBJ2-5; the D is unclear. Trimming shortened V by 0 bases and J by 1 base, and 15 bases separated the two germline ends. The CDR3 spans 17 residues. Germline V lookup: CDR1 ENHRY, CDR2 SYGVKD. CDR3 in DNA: TGTGCCATCAGTGAGTCCGCCTTTAGACTGGGCCAAGAGACCCAGTACTTC. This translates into CAISESAFRLGQETQYF.

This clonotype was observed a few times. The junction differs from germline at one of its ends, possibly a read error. The CDR3 reads CASSLAGTGLEEF. For the CDR3, the DNA is TGTGCCAGCAGTCTTGCCGGGACAGGGTTGGAAGAGTTC. V is TRBV12-3 or TRBV12-4 and J is TRBJ2-4, with 9 bases lining up with TRBD1. This CDR3 comprises 13 residues.

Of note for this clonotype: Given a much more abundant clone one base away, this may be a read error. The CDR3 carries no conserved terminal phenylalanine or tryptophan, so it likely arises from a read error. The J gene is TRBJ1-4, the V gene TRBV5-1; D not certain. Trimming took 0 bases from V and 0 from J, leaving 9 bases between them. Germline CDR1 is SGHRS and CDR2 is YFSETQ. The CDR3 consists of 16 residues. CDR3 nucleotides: TGCGCCAGCAGCTTGGCCCGGGGTGCAACTAATGAAAAACTGTTTTCT. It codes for CASSLARGATNEKLFS.

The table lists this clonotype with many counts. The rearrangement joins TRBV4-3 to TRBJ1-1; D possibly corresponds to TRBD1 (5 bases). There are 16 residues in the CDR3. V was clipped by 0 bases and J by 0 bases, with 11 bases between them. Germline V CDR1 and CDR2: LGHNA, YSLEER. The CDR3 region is CASSQDFHRLNTEAFF. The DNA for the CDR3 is TGCGCCAGCAGCCAAGATTTTCACAGGTTGAACACTGAAGCTTTCTTT.

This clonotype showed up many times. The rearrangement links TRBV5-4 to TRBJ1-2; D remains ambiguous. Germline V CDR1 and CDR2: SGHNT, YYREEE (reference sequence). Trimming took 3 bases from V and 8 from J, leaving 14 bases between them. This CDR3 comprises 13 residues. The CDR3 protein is CASSYNSHRGYTF. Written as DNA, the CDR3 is TGTGCCAGCAGCTACAACAGTCACCGGGGCTACACCTTC.

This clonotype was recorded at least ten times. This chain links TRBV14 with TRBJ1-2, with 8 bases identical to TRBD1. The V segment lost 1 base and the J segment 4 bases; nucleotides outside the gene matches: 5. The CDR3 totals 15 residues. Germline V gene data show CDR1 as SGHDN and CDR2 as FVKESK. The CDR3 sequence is CASSQGQGAAYGYTF. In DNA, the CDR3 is TGTGCCAGCAGCCAAGGGCAGGGGGCAGCCTATGGCTACACCTTC.

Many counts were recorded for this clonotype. CDR3 sequence (DNA): TGCAGCGCAAATGTGGCAGGGGTTATCGACGAGCAGTACTTC. It yields the protein CSANVAGVIDEQYF. This rearrangement joins TRBV29-1 to TRBJ2-7; possibly TRBD1 for D (6 bases). Germline V lookup: CDR1 SQVTM, CDR2 ANQGSEA. The CDR3 has 14 amino acids. Trimming took off 7 bases at V and 5 bases at J, with 21 bases between the two ends.

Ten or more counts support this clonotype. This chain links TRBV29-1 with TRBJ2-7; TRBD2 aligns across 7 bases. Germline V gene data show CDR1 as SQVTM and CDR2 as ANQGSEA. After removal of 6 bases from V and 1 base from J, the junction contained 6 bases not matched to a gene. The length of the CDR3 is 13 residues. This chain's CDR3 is CSVGAGISYEQYF. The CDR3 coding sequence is TGCAGCGTAGGAGCGGGAATTTCCTACGAGCAGTACTTC.

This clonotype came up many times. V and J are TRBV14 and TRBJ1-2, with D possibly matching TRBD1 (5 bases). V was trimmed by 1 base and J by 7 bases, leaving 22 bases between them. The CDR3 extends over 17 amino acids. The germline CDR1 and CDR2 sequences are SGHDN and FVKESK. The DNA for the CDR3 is TGTGCCAGCAGCCAAGGCATCTGGACATCTGGACCTCTTGGCTACACCTTC. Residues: CASSQGIWTSGPLGYTF.